This is a list of T cell receptor beta chains from one sample in a study of control samples from healthy donors and cancer patients. Measured with immunoSEQ multiplex PCR; TCRdb has only the in-frame clones, and not every one. The sample contains some 87,000 clones, 80% to 90% of which appear only once. The sample taken for sequencing was PBMCs. The receptors here all came from a man aged 60-69 years with head and neck cancer. CDR3s include the opening cysteine and the closing phenylalanine or tryptophan.

v_gene: TRBV5-1
j_gene: TRBJ2-7
CDR3aa: CASSYHGTSAYEQYF

v_gene: TRBV19
j_gene: TRBJ2-3
CDR3aa: CASSIERDTQYF

v_gene: TRBV28
j_gene: TRBJ2-7
CDR3aa: CASSLSGPISYEQYF

v_gene: TRBV3-1/TRBV3-2
j_gene: TRBJ2-1
CDR3aa: CASSKTGTSGYNEQFF

v_gene: TRBV19
j_gene: TRBJ2-3
CDR3aa: CASSDSGYPTDTQYF

v_gene: TRBV18
j_gene: TRBJ1-1
CDR3aa: CASSSRDRDEAFF

v_gene: TRBV11-2
j_gene: TRBJ1-2
CDR3aa: CASSLVAGAGYGYTF

v_gene: TRBV4-2
j_gene: TRBJ2-7
CDR3aa: CASSHGVLYEQYF

v_gene: TRBV11-2
j_gene: TRBJ2-2
CDR3aa: CASSLLWAGAAGELFF

v_gene: TRBV7-2
j_gene: TRBJ2-1
CDR3aa: CASSFFLGEQFF

v_gene: TRBV7-9
j_gene: TRBJ1-6
CDR3aa: CASSSQGVSPLHF

v_gene: TRBV7-2
j_gene: TRBJ2-2
CDR3aa: CASSLAGGRNTGELFF

v_gene: TRBV20-1
j_gene: TRBJ2-5
CDR3aa: CSARQETQYF

v_gene: TRBV7-2
j_gene: TRBJ2-5
CDR3aa: CASSPHRETQYF

v_gene: TRBV18
j_gene: TRBJ2-5
CDR3aa: CASSPQNAQLQETQYF

v_gene: TRBV7-9
j_gene: TRBJ2-7
CDR3aa: CASSLSSGPYEQYF

v_gene: TRBV21-1
j_gene: TRBJ1-5
CDR3aa: CASSKARGGQGASSNQPQHF

v_gene: TRBV6-4
j_gene: TRBJ1-2
CDR3aa: CASSDYDRGYGYTF

v_gene: TRBV4-1
j_gene: TRBJ2-1
CDR3aa: CASSQLGLAGGRSNEQFF

v_gene: TRBV7-8
j_gene: TRBJ1-5
CDR3aa: CASSLWGGSNQPQHF

v_gene: TRBV21-1
j_gene: TRBJ2-3
CDR3aa: CASTPTSGRAELTDTQYF

v_gene: TRBV20-1
j_gene: TRBJ2-7
CDR3aa: CSASQYRVPYEQYF

v_gene: TRBV4-1
j_gene: TRBJ2-7
CDR3aa: CASSTRLADFYEQYF

v_gene: TRBV5-4
j_gene: TRBJ2-1
CDR3aa: CASSLSTEQFF

v_gene: TRBV18
j_gene: TRBJ1-5
CDR3aa: CASSPTGISNQPQHF

v_gene: TRBV10-3
j_gene: TRBJ2-1
CDR3aa: CAISRDHYNEQFF

v_gene: TRBV30
j_gene: TRBJ1-4
CDR3aa: CAWSGYATNEKLFF

v_gene: TRBV7-8
j_gene: TRBJ1-4
CDR3aa: CASSSNQGAANQKLFF

v_gene: TRBV19
j_gene: TRBJ1-3
CDR3aa: CASEGSGNTIYF